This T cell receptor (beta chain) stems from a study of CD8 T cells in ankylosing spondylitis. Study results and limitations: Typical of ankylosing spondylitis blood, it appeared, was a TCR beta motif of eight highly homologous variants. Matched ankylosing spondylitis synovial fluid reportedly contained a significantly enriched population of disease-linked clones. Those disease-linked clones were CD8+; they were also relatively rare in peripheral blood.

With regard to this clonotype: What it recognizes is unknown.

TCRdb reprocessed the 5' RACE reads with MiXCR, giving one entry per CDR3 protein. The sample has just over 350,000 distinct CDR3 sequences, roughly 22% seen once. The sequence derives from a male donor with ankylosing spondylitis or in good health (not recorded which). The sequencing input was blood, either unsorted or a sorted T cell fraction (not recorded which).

As DNA, the CDR3 is TGTGCCAGCAGCTTAGTCGCCCTAAACTATGGCTACACCTTC. Its translation is CASSLVALNYGYTF. J is TRBJ1-2 and V is TRBV7-9; D call uncertain. The CDR3 extends over 14 amino acids. Germline V gene lookup returns CDR1 SEHNR and CDR2 FQNEAQ (reference sequence). Trimming cost V 1 base and J 2 bases, with 8 bases left between them.